The T cell receptor (beta chain) under discussion was sequenced for a study of T cell responses to AZD1222 COVID-19 vaccine. Looking at the study overall: Second-dose intervals of approximately 4 or approximately 12 weeks were pooled.

Data came from immunoSEQ multiplex PCR; TCRdb stores just in-frame clones and leaves some out. The table lists about 140,000 clones, 90% of them singletons. Whole-study results and caveats: Clonal diversity may have been underestimated, and the donors were mostly white British, with more females than males.

As regards this clone: Its antigen is still unknown.

This CDR3 is 16 amino acids long. Germline V gives CDR1 SNHLY, CDR2 FYNNEI. V was pared by 4 bases and J by 8 bases, with 9 bases of the junction left unmatched. The source is an adult in good health. The chain has TRBV2 and TRBJ1-4; TRBD1 aligns across 11 bases. The sample was peripheral blood, taken on day 0 of AZD1222 vaccination. The CDR3 bases are TGTGCCAGCAGTGTCGGGACAGGGGGTCTTGGGGAAAAACTGTTTTTT. As protein: CASSVGTGGLGEKLFF.